A single sample is the source of the 17 T cell receptor beta chains below, sequenced in a study of OX40 agonist ivuxolimab in advanced cancers. Using immunoSEQ multiplex PCR, the repertoire was profiled, and TCRdb retains in-frame clones only, with some absent. The sample includes 41,000 or so clones, around four fifths of them seen just once. Sequenced material: CD4+ or CD8+ T cells sorted from blood, taken in a trial of the OX40 agonist ivuxolimab. All receptors come from an adult with an advanced solid tumor such as melanoma, head and neck, liver or kidney cancer.

The CDR3 region has the DNA TGTGCCAGTAGTCCCTGGATGAACACTGAAGCTTTCTTT. It specifies CASSPWMNTEAFF. The chain employs TRBV19 and TRBJ1-1; D uncertain. Germline CDR1 reads LNHDA; CDR2 reads SQIVND (reference sequence). V dropped 5 bases and J dropped 0 bases, with 7 bases sitting between them. CDR3 length: 13 amino acids.

This rearrangement joins TRBV18 to TRBJ2-5, with TRBD1 as a possible D gene (5 bases). Trimming shortened V by 1 base and J by 4 bases, and 7 bases separated the two germline ends. The CDR3 length is 13 residues. The V gene's germline CDR1 is KGHSH and CDR2 LQKENI. The CDR3 DNA sequence: TGTGCCAGCTCACCACAGCAGGGAGAGACCCAGTACTTC. Translated: CASSPQQGETQYF.

The CDR3 spells CASSAAGTGVYGYTF. In DNA form, the CDR3 reads TGTGCCAGCAGCGCCGCCGGGACAGGGGTCTATGGCTACACCTTC. The chain is built from TRBV5-4 and TRBJ1-2; 10 nucleotides agree with TRBD1. V lost 4 bases, J lost 4 bases, and 7 bases stayed unmatched. From germline, CDR1 is SGHNT and CDR2 YYREEE (reference sequence). The CDR3 contains 15 residues.

The rearrangement uses TRBV6-1 and TRBJ1-3, with D unresolved. Germline CDR1 MNHNS, CDR2 SASEGT. This CDR3 spans 13 amino acids. Between the trimmed V and J ends, which lost 6 bases and 2 bases, there was a span of 8 bases. This chain's CDR3 is CASREGTGNTIYF. Here the CDR3 DNA reads TGTGCCAGCAGGGAGGGTACTGGAAACACCATATATTTT.

The chain is built from TRBV10-2 and TRBJ2-1; the D gene is possibly TRBD2 (5 bases). Per the germline V gene, CDR1 is WSHSY and CDR2 is SAAADI. Trimming shortened V by 9 bases and J by 4 bases, and 13 bases separated the two germline ends. This CDR3 comprises 13 residues. The CDR3 protein is CARSAGWYNEQFF. The CDR3 nucleotides are TGCGCCAGAAGCGCGGGCTGGTACAATGAGCAGTTCTTC.

This chain links TRBV29-1 with TRBJ2-5; D is unclear. The CDR3 sequence is 12 residues long. Germline V gene sequence: CDR1 SQVTM, CDR2 ANQGSEA. V was trimmed by 7 bases and J by 5 bases, leaving 14 bases between them. In DNA, the CDR3 is TGCAGCGGGAGTAAGGGTGGGGAGACCCAGTACTTC. Its translation: CSGSKGGETQYF.

The genes are TRBV5-1 and TRBJ2-1; maybe TRBD1 (6 bases). The CDR3 contains 16 residues. The germline V gene encodes CDR1 SGHRS and CDR2 YFSETQ. V was pared by 2 bases and J by 4 bases, with 16 bases between. The CDR3 region is CASSLQGKGPYNEQFF. The CDR3 bases are TGCGCCAGCAGCTTACAGGGAAAGGGCCCTTACAATGAGCAGTTCTTC.

This clone appeared a few times. This sequence joins TRBV10-1 and TRBJ1-5; maybe TRBD1 (5 bases). V was cut by 6 bases and J by 2 bases, with 11 bases left in between. The CDR3 consists of 14 residues. CDR1 WNHNN and CDR2 SYGVQD come from the germline V gene (reference sequence). The CDR3 region is CASSLRDGNQPQHF. The DNA for the CDR3 is TGCGCCAGCAGCCTGAGGGACGGCAATCAGCCCCAGCATTTT.

V and J are TRBV7-9 and TRBJ1-2; D is unresolved. CDR1 is SEHNR, CDR2 FQNEAQ, per germline (reference sequence). The CDR3 has 12 amino acids. V lost 0 bases to trimming and J lost 7 bases, with 6 bases between them. The CDR3 loop is CASSLAAGGYTF. The CDR3 DNA reads TGTGCCAGCAGCTTAGCTGCGGGTGGCTACACCTTC.

The chain's CDR3 is CASSGRSSLVLFF. The CDR3 region has the DNA TGTGCCTCATCGGGACGGAGTAGTCTGGTGCTGTTTTTT. The chain uses TRBV2 and TRBJ1-4; D perhaps matches TRBD1 (5 bases). This CDR3 has 13 amino acids. Trimming removed 11 bases at V and 14 bases at J, with 24 bases between. Germline CDR1 and CDR2: SNHLY and FYNNEI.

V usage is TRBV18 and J usage is TRBJ2-1, with TRBD1 matching 9 bases. The junction had 8 bases not matched to a gene; V was cut back by 1 base and J by 16 bases. This CDR3 region has 13 residues. CDR1 and CDR2 from the germline V gene are KGHSH and LQKENI. For the CDR3, the DNA is TGTGCCAGCTCACCACTGCCCCGGACAGGGGCTTTCTTC. This gives the protein CASSPLPRTGAFF.

The rearrangement links TRBV4-1 to TRBJ2-6, with 7 bases aligning to TRBD2. Germline V gene data show CDR1 as MGHRA and CDR2 as YSYEKL. The CDR3 consists of 19 residues. The V segment lost 0 bases and the J segment 2 bases; nucleotides outside the gene matches: 10. The CDR3 loop reads CASSQDRGREGAGANVLTF. The CDR3 nucleotides read TGCGCCAGCAGCCAAGATCGTGGCAGGGAGGGCGCTGGGGCCAACGTCCTGACTTTC.

Here the CDR3 reads CASSHTGRTGTAFF. CDR3 DNA: TGTGCCAGCAGCCATACAGGTAGAACCGGAACGGCTTTCTTT. V and J are TRBV5-6 and TRBJ1-1, with D perhaps matching TRBD1 (5 bases). With 4 bases removed from V and 11 bases from J, the gap between germline ends came to 21 bases. CDR1 and CDR2 from the germline V gene are SGHDT and YYEEEE. This CDR3 has 14 amino acids.

This chain joins TRBV7-6 and TRBJ2-5, with D hard to call. V lost 1 base and J lost 1, with 4 bases in between. The CDR3 is 13 amino acids. Germline CDR1 reads SGHVS; CDR2 reads FNYEAQ. CDR3 sequence: CASSLERQETQYF. DNA for the CDR3: TGTGCCAGCAGCTTAGAGCGCCAAGAGACCCAGTACTTC.

This chain links TRBV6-6 with TRBJ1-4, with TRBD1 as a possible D gene (6 bases). CDR3 length: 15 residues. CDR1 is MNHNY, CDR2 SVGAGI, per germline (reference sequence). V lost 3 bases and J 2 bases, leaving 10 bases between the germline ends. The CDR3 spells CASSYGGRTNEKLFF. CDR3 sequence (DNA): TGTGCCAGCAGTTATGGGGGGCGGACTAATGAAAAACTGTTTTTT.

CDR3 bases: TGTGCCAGCAGTGAACCAGCGGGGAGTCAAGAGACCCAGTACTTC. It specifies CASSEPAGSQETQYF. The chain is built from TRBV2 and TRBJ2-5; 7 positions agree with TRBD2. Trimming took 2 bases from V and 2 from J; bases not matched to a gene: 5. CDR1 and CDR2 from the germline V gene are SNHLY and FYNNEI. The CDR3 length is 15 residues.

The rearrangement joins TRBV5-3 to TRBJ1-5, with TRBD1 identical over 9 bases. TRBV5-3 is an ORF; its function is uncertain. The CDR3 is 15 amino acids. V lost 4 bases to trimming and J lost 5 bases; unmatched junction nucleotides: 7. The CDR3 region is CARSIDRDRDQPQHF. CDR3 nucleotides: TGTGCCAGAAGCATTGACCGGGACAGGGATCAGCCCCAGCATTTT.